This T cell receptor (beta chain) appears in the sequencing data of a study of shared clonotypes between healthy human individuals. Across the study: Aged between 18 and 49, the donors were two women and three men.

Method: immunoSEQ multiplex PCR; TCRdb's copy keeps in-frame clones and lacks some. The data contain some 480,000 clones, less than 80% of them seen just once; the ten biggest clones take up roughly 12%. This receptor was taken from a middle-aged woman in good health. Some clones in this sample may be carry-over from other donors' samples. The sample consisted of PBMCs.

The CDR3 region is CASSSSGSVRDEQFF. CDR3 sequence (DNA): TGTGCCAGCAGCTCGAGCGGGAGTGTAAGGGATGAGCAGTTCTTC. This rearrangement joins TRBV2 to TRBJ2-1, with 8 bases aligning to TRBD2. V lost 6 bases and J lost 8; bases outside the gene matches: 12. Germline V lookup: CDR1 SNHLY, CDR2 FYNNEI. CDR3 size: 15 residues.